These 29 T cell receptor beta chains came from one sample sequenced in a study of blood T cell repertoires in COVID-19. The repertoire was sequenced with immunoSEQ multiplex PCR; TCRdb's copy has only in-frame clones and lacks some. The top ten clones hold around 6% of a sample with under 250,000 clones, 86% of them seen once. The sample taken for sequencing was peripheral blood. Receptors were obtained from a woman older than 75 with COVID-19, enrolled during active disease.

This clone is a singleton in its sample. The chain employs TRBV30 and TRBJ1-1; 8 bases are a match to TRBD1. CDR3 size: 15 residues. V shed 5 bases and J 4 bases; nucleotides not matched to a gene: 12. The germline V gene encodes CDR1 GTSNPN and CDR2 SVGIG (reference sequence). The CDR3 nucleotides read TGTGCCTGGGTTACAGGGGGTAAACCAGGCACTGAAGCTTTCTTT. Encoded protein: CAWVTGGKPGTEAFF. The full variable domain, with the rest looked up from reference TRBV30 and TRBJ1-1, is SQTIHQWPATLVQPVGSPLSLECTVEGTSNPNLYWYRQAAGRGLQLLFYSVGIGQISSEVPQNLSASRPQDRQFILSSKKLLLSDSGFYLCAWVTGGKPGTEAFFGQGTRLTVV.

The gene calls are TRBV7-2 and TRBJ2-5, with D possibly matching TRBD2 (5 bases). Looked up from germline, CDR1 is SGHTA and CDR2 is FQGNSA. The ends were cut back, 2 bases at V and 5 bases at J, with 12 bases in the middle. This CDR3 has 14 residues. CDR3: CASSLRGQIETQYF. CDR3 coding DNA: TGTGCCAGCAGCTTACGGGGTCAAATTGAGACCCAGTACTTC. The entire variable domain, with the rest obtained from reference TRBV7-2 and TRBJ2-5, is as follows: GAGVSQSPSNKVTEKGKDVELRCDPISGHTALYWYRQSLGQGLEFLIYFQGNSAPDKSGLPSDRFSAERTGGSVSTLTIQRTQQEDSAVYLCASSLRGQIETQYFGPGTRLLVL.

The V and J genes are TRBV7-2 and TRBJ1-1; the match to TRBD1 covers 10 bases. V lost 5 bases to trimming and J lost 2 bases; unmatched junction nucleotides: 8. The CDR3 covers 16 residues. Germline V gives CDR1 SGHTA, CDR2 FQGNSA. The CDR3 loop reads CASSLGQGGLNTEAFF. CDR3 coding DNA: TGTGCCAGCAGCCTCGGACAGGGGGGCCTAAACACTGAAGCTTTCTTT.

The chain combines TRBV6-5 with TRBJ1-1, with D hard to call. Germline V gene lookup returns CDR1 MNHEY and CDR2 SVGAGI. This CDR3 spans 14 amino acids. V dropped 5 bases and J dropped 2 bases, with 12 bases sitting between them. CDR3 sequence: CASSLTAANTEAFF. As DNA, the CDR3 is TGTGCCAGCAGTCTGACGGCGGCAAACACTGAAGCTTTCTTT.

The chain carries TRBV6-5 and TRBJ1-1, with D hard to call. This CDR3 is built from 12 residues. The V gene's germline CDR1 is MNHEY and CDR2 SVGAGI. The CDR3 loop reads CLSRRDTTEAFF. CDR3 DNA: TGTCTCAGTCGGAGGGATACCACTGAAGCTTTCTTT.

This chain joins TRBV11-1 and TRBJ2-5, with D possibly being TRBD2 (6 bases). The germline V gene encodes CDR1 SGHAT and CDR2 FQDESV (reference sequence). V shed 8 bases and J shed 3 bases, with 19 bases lying between them. This CDR3 has 15 amino acids. CDR3 sequence reads: CASSYAGLAKETQYF. CDR3 bases: TGTGCCAGCTCGTACGCGGGGCTAGCGAAAGAGACCCAGTACTTC.

The chain recombines TRBV29-1 with TRBJ2-4; 7 nucleotides line up with TRBD1. This CDR3 has 14 residues. Germline V gene lookup returns CDR1 SQVTM and CDR2 ANQGSEA. With V trimmed by 8 bases and J by 0 bases, 7 bases remained unmatched. This CDR3 reads CSCEGAGAKNIQYF. The CDR3 DNA is TGCAGCTGCGAGGGGGCCGGAGCCAAAAACATTCAGTACTTC.

This chain connects TRBV5-1 to TRBJ2-2, with TRBD1 matching 11 bases. J was trimmed by 7 bases and V by 3 bases; bases with no gene match: 5. The germline gives CDR1 SGHRS, CDR2 YFSETQ. The CDR3 sequence is 15 residues long. CDR3 bases: TGCGCCAGCAGCTACGGACAGGGGGCCAACGGGGAGCTGTTTTTT. This encodes CASSYGQGANGELFF.

The chain couples TRBV6-2 or TRBV6-3 to TRBJ2-1, with TRBD1 matching 9 bases. The V segment lost 6 bases and the J segment 6 bases; nucleotides outside the gene matches: 9. CDR3 length: 15 residues. The germline CDR1 and CDR2 sequences are MNHEY and SVGEGT. The CDR3 DNA sequence: TGTGCCAGCAGCCAGTCAGGACAGGGGCCCAATGAGCAGTTCTTC. Protein product: CASSQSGQGPNEQFF.

The CDR3 reads CASSQVSPDRYNQPQHF. In nucleotides, the CDR3 is TGTGCCAGCAGCCAAGTTTCTCCCGACAGGTACAATCAGCCCCAGCATTTT. The rearrangement uses TRBV16 and TRBJ1-5; D might be TRBD1 (6 bases). Germline V gene lookup returns CDR1 KGHSY and CDR2 FQNENV. The germline V and J ends were trimmed by 2 bases and 3 bases, with 17 bases remaining between them. The CDR3 sequence is 17 residues long.

V is TRBV27 and J is TRBJ1-1, with D unresolved. This CDR3 is 15 amino acids long. V shed 7 bases and J shed 1 base, with 16 bases lying between them. Looked up from germline, CDR1 is MNHEY and CDR2 is SMNVEV (reference sequence). The CDR3 nucleotides read TGTGCCAGCAAGGAACAGCTAAGACGGAACACTGAAGCTTTCTTT. Protein product: CASKEQLRRNTEAFF.

The rearrangement links TRBV6-5 to TRBJ1-5; 9 nucleotides match TRBD1. Trimming at V came to 5 bases and at J to 6 bases, leaving 5 bases not matched to a gene. The CDR3 is 14 residues long. From germline, CDR1 is MNHEY and CDR2 SVGAGI. The CDR3 is CASSRGGQGQPQHF. Here the CDR3 DNA reads TGTGCCAGCAGTCGGGGGGGACAGGGTCAGCCCCAGCATTTT.

The CDR3 protein is CASSAQGRGTDTQYF. The CDR3 region has the DNA TGTGCCAGCAGTGCCCAGGGAAGGGGCACAGATACGCAGTATTTT. This chain uses TRBV6-4 with TRBJ2-3; weak D call: TRBD1 (5 bases). The CDR3 is made up of 15 amino acids. Germline lookup yields CDR1 MRHNA and CDR2 SNTAGT. Trimming removed 4 bases from V and 1 base from J, with 12 bases in between.

This clone was observed a few times. V is TRBV19 and J is TRBJ2-7, with a weak D call TRBD2 (6 bases). There are 14 residues in the CDR3. The V end was cut by 3 bases, the J end by 6 bases, with 15 bases between. Germline V gives CDR1 LNHDA, CDR2 SQIVND (reference sequence). CDR3 nucleotides: TGTGCCAGTAGTATCGGAGGGGATACTACCGAGCAGTACTTC. It translates to CASSIGGDTTEQYF.

V is TRBV29-1 and J is TRBJ1-1; D gene uncertain. Germline CDR1 SQVTM, CDR2 ANQGSEA. The CDR3 covers 11 residues. CDR3: CKITENTEAFF. For the CDR3, the DNA is TGCAAGATAACAGAGAACACTGAAGCTTTCTTT.

This clone appeared once. V is TRBV19 and J is TRBJ1-1; possibly TRBD1 for D (5 bases). CDR3 size: 14 residues. Deletions cut 7 bases from V and 4 bases from J, with 16 bases between. Germline-derived CDR1 and CDR2 are LNHDA and SQIVND (reference sequence). CDR3 region: CASIEQGRSTEAFF. CDR3 bases: TGTGCCAGTATAGAGCAGGGAAGGAGCACTGAAGCTTTCTTT.

The V gene is TRBV5-1, the J gene TRBJ2-2; a weak D match, TRBD2 (5 bases). Germline CDR1 and CDR2: SGHRS and YFSETQ. V was cut by 4 bases and J by 2 bases, with 12 bases left in between. CDR3 length: 15 amino acids. Written as DNA, the CDR3 is TGCGCCAGCAGCCGCGGAGAGGGCAACACCGGGGAGCTGTTTTTT. Its protein product is CASSRGEGNTGELFF.

This clone was counted once. V and J are TRBV5-1 and TRBJ2-5, with TRBD2 matching 9 bases. The CDR3 covers 14 residues. Germline V gene sequence: CDR1 SGHRS, CDR2 YFSETQ. Trimming took 2 bases from V and 2 from J; bases not matched to a gene: 1. The CDR3, as DNA: TGCGCCAGCAGCTTAAGCGGGGGGCAAGAGACCCAGTACTTC. Amino acid sequence: CASSLSGGQETQYF.

The rearrangement joins TRBV6-5 to TRBJ1-2, with 7 bases aligning to TRBD1. The germline V gene encodes CDR1 MNHEY and CDR2 SVGAGI. The CDR3 is made up of 15 amino acids. With 5 bases clipped from V and 2 bases from J, the junction kept 8 bases outside the gene matches. DNA for the CDR3: TGTGCCAGCAGTCGCCGGCTCAGGGGGAACTATGGCTACACCTTC. Translation gives CASSRRLRGNYGYTF.

This clone occurred once. The V and J genes are TRBV7-8 and TRBJ1-6; D gene unclear. The germline V gene encodes CDR1 SGHVS and CDR2 FQNEAQ. V shed 2 bases and J shed 7 bases, with 9 bases lying between them. The CDR3 runs 14 residues. The CDR3 protein is CASSLYGLNSPLHF. The CDR3 coding sequence is TGTGCCAGCAGCTTATACGGACTAAATTCACCCCTCCACTTT.

A word on this clone: The junction shows a germline mismatch at one end, possibly a read error. The CDR3 spells CASTLSGQGAWSPLHF. CDR3 bases: TGTGCCAGCACTTTAAGCGGACAGGGGGCTTGGTCACCCCTCCACTTT. The genes are TRBV27 and TRBJ1-6; the match to TRBD1 covers 11 bases. The germline V gene encodes CDR1 MNHEY and CDR2 SMNVEV (reference sequence). This CDR3 has 16 amino acids.

This chain joins TRBV6-2 or TRBV6-3 and TRBJ2-7, with 8 bases lining up with TRBD1. V lost 4 bases, J lost 3 bases, and 8 bases stayed unmatched. Germline CDR1 and CDR2: MNHEY and SVGEGT. The CDR3 extends over 15 amino acids. CDR3 sequence (DNA): TGTGCCAGCAGTTCACGACAGGGGTTTGTCTACGAGCAGTACTTC. It yields the protein CASSSRQGFVYEQYF.

The chain has TRBV7-8 and TRBJ2-4; no reliable D call. V was cut by 1 base and J by 8 bases, with 12 bases left in between. The CDR3 has 14 residues. The germline CDR1 and CDR2 sequences are SGHVS and FQNEAQ. This chain's CDR3 is CASSLGAASDIQYF. CDR3 sequence (DNA): TGTGCCAGCAGCTTAGGGGCAGCCAGTGACATTCAGTACTTC.

V is TRBV18 and J is TRBJ1-1; D is uncertain. With 3 bases removed from V and 5 bases from J, the gap between germline ends came to 10 bases. Germline CDR1 KGHSH, CDR2 LQKENI. There are 13 residues in the CDR3. CDR3 DNA: TGTGCCAGCTCACCCCGGACGGGGACTGAAGCTTTCTTT. Residues: CASSPRTGTEAFF.

This chain connects TRBV7-2 to TRBJ2-2; D might be TRBD2 (6 bases). The V end was cut by 6 bases, the J end by 2 bases, with 10 bases between. The CDR3 has 14 residues. Germline assignment: CDR1 SGHTA and CDR2 FQGNSA. The CDR3 region is CASRLRGNTGELFF. CDR3 coding DNA: TGTGCCAGCAGACTGCGGGGAAACACCGGGGAGCTGTTTTTT.

The chain joins TRBV6-5 to TRBJ1-2; D unclear. The CDR3 sequence is 15 residues long. Deletions cut 6 bases from V and 2 bases from J, with 16 bases between. In germline, CDR1 is MNHEY, CDR2 SVGAGI. The CDR3 DNA reads TGTGCCAGCAGACCGCCGGGAACTCCAAACTATGGCTACACCTTC. Its protein is CASRPPGTPNYGYTF.

The genes are TRBV25-1 and TRBJ1-4; D remains ambiguous. CDR3 length: 15 amino acids. V was trimmed by 4 bases and J by 0 bases, leaving 9 bases between them. Germline CDR1 is MGHDK and CDR2 is SYGVNS. CDR3 region: CASSVHSATNEKLFF. In nucleotides, the CDR3 is TGTGCCAGCAGTGTGCACTCTGCAACTAATGAAAAACTGTTTTTT.

The CDR3 DNA sequence: TGCGCCAGCAGCCAGGTGGGGGGGGACCCCTACAATGAGCAGTTCTTC. It encodes CASSQVGGDPYNEQFF. This chain joins TRBV4-1 and TRBJ2-1; 7 positions match TRBD2. The CDR3 has 16 residues. Germline V gives CDR1 MGHRA, CDR2 YSYEKL. Trimming removed 3 bases from V and 2 bases from J; junction bases left unmatched: 7.

This clone was counted only a few times. The chain employs TRBV6-2 or TRBV6-3 and TRBJ1-1, with 10 bases matching TRBD1. V shed 7 bases, J shed 2 bases, and the junction held 7 bases outside the gene matches. From germline, CDR1 is MNHEY and CDR2 SVGEGT. There are 15 residues in the CDR3. The CDR3 bases are TGTGCCAGCACCCCCCGGGACAGGGGAAACACTGAAGCTTTCTTT. This encodes CASTPRDRGNTEAFF.